Included here is one T cell receptor beta chain sequence, with context. Its antigen is as yet unknown. The data were produced by immunoSEQ multiplex PCR, yet TCRdb's version contains in-frame clones alone and is incomplete. The sample holds roughly 60,000 clones, over 75% seen once. Trimming took 2 bases from V and 3 from J, leaving 13 bases between them. Germline assignment: CDR1 LNHDA and CDR2 SQIVND (reference sequence). The CDR3 loop spans 15 amino acids. These data originate in a study of cytomegalovirus exposure and HLA in healthy donors. Findings of the study overall: Rare TCR sequences dominated, though some public TCRs recurred in many donors. The tendency of first-cohort TCR clusters to co-occur in the 110 or so validation repertoires emerged from a later analysis.

The sequencing input was PBMCs. This sequence originates from a woman aged 25 to 45 in good health and CMV-seronegative. The chain is built from TRBV19 and TRBJ1-1; perhaps TRBD1 as D (5 bases). CDR3 protein: CASSISRGVYTEAFF. The CDR3 coding sequence is TGTGCCAGTAGTATAAGTCGGGGGGTCTACACTGAAGCTTTCTTT.